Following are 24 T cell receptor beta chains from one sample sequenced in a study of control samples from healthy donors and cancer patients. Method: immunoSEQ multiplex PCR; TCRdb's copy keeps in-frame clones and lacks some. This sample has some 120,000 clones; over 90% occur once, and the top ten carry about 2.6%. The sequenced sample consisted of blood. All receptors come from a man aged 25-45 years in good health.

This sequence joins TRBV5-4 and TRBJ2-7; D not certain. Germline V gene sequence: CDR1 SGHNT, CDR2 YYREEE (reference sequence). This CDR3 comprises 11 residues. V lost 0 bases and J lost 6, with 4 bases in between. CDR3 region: CASSLGPEQYV. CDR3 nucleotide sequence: TGTGCCAGCAGCTTGGGGCCCGAGCAGTACGTC.

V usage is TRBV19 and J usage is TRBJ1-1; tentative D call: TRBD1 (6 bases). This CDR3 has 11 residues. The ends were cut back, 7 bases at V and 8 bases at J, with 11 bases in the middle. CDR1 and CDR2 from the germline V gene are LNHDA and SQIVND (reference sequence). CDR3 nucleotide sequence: TGTGCCAGTAAGAGGGGGATAGAAGCTTTCTTT. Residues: CASKRGIEAFF.

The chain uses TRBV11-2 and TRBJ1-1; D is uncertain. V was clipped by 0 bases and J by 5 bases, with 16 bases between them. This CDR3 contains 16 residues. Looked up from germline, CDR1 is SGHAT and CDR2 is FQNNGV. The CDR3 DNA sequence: TGTGCCAGCAGCTTAGATCCTCGCGCCAGAAGGACTGAAGCTTTCTTT. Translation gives CASSLDPRARRTEAFF.

DNA for the CDR3: TGTGCCAGTAGTGCAGGACTAGCGGGGGGATCTAGCACAGATACGCAGTATTTT. This encodes CASSAGLAGGSSTDTQYF. This chain links TRBV19 with TRBJ2-3; 14 nucleotides line up with TRBD2. CDR3 length: 18 amino acids. With 5 bases clipped from V and 0 bases from J, the junction kept 7 bases outside the gene matches. Germline V lookup: CDR1 LNHDA, CDR2 SQIVND (reference sequence).

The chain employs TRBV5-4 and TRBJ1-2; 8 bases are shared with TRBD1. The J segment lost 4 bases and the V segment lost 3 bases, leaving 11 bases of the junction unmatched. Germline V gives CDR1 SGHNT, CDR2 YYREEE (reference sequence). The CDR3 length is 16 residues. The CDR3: CASSSVGTGGGYGYTF. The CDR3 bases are TGTGCCAGCAGCTCCGTGGGGACAGGAGGGGGCTATGGCTACACCTTC. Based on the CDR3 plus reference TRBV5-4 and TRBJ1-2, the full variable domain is ETGVTQSPTHLIKTRGQQVTLRCSSQSGHNTVSWYQQALGQGPQFIFQYYREEENGRGNFPPRFSGLQFPNYSSELNVNALELDDSALYLCASSSVGTGGGYGYTFGSGTRLTVV.

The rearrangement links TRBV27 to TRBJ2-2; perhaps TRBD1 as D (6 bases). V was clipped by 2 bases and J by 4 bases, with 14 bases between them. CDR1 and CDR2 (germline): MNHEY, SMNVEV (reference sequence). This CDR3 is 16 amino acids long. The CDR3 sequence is CASSLTGGEGTGELFF. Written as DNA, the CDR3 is TGTGCCAGCAGTTTAACTGGGGGCGAGGGCACCGGGGAGCTGTTTTTT.

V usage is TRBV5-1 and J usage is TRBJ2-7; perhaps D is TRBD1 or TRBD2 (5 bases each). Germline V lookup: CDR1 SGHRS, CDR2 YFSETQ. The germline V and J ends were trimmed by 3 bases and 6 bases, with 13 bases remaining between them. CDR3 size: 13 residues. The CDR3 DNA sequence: TGCGCCAGCAGCTGGAATGTTGGGGGCGAGCAGTACGTC. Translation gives CASSWNVGGEQYV.

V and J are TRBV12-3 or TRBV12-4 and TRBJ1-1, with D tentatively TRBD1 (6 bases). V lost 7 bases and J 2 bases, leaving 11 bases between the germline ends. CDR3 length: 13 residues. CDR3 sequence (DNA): TGTGCCAGCACTGGACAGAGCAACACTGAAGCTTTCTTT. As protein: CASTGQSNTEAFF.

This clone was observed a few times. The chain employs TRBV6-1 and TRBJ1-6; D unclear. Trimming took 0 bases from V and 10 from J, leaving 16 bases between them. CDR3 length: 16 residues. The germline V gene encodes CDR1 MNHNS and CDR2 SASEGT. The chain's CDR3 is CASSEALHSPRSPLHF. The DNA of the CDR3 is TGTGCCAGCAGTGAAGCGCTTCACAGTCCCCGGTCACCCCTCCACTTT.

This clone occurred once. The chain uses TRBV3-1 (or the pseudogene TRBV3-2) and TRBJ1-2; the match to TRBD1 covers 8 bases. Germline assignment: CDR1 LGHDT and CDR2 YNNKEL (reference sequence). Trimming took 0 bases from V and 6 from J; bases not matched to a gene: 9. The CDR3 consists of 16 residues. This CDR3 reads CASSQEVPGGADGYTF. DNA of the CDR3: TGTGCCAGCAGCCAAGAAGTGCCAGGGGGCGCGGATGGCTACACCTTC.

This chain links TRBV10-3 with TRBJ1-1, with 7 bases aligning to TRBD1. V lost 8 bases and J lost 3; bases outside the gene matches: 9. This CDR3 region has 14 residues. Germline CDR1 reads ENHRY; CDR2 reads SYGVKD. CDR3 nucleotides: TGTGCCATCCGAAGACAGGGCGGCGACACTGAAGCTTTCTTT. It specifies CAIRRQGGDTEAFF.

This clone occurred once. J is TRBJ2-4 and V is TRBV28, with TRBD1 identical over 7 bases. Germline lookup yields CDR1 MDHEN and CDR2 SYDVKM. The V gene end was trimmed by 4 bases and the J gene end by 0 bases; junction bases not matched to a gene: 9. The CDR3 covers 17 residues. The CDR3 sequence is CASSSTTGPLAKNIQYF. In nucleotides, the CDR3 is TGTGCCAGCAGTTCAACGACAGGGCCTCTAGCCAAAAACATTCAGTACTTC.

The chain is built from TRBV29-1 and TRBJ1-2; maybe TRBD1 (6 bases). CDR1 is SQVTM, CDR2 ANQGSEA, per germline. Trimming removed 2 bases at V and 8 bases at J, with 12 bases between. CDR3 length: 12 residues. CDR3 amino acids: CSVEQGYNGYTF. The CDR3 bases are TGCAGCGTTGAACAGGGGTATAACGGCTACACCTTC.

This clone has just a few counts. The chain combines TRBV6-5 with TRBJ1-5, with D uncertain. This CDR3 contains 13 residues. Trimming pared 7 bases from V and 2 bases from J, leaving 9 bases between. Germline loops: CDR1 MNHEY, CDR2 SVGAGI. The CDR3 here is CASKTSGNQPQHF. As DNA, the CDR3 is TGTGCCAGCAAAACGAGTGGCAATCAGCCCCAGCATTTT.

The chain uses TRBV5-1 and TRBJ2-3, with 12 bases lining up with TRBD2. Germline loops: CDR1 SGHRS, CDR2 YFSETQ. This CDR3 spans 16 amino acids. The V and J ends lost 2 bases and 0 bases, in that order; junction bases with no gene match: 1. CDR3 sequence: CASSFGLAGSTDTQYF. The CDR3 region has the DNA TGCGCCAGCAGCTTCGGACTAGCGGGGAGCACAGATACGCAGTATTTT.

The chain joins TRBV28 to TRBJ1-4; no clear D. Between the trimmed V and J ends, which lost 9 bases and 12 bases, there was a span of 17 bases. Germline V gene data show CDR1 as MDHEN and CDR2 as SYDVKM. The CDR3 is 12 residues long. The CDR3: CASSAGREELFF. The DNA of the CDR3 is TGTGCCAGTTCTGCCGGCCGGGAGGAACTGTTTTTT.

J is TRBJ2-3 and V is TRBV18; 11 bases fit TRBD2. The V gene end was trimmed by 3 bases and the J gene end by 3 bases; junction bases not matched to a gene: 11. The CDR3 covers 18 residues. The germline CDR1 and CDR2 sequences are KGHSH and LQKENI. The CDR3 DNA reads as TGTGCCAGCTCACCTTTTCCTAGCGGGGGGCCCGGGACAGATACGCAGTATTTT. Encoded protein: CASSPFPSGGPGTDTQYF.

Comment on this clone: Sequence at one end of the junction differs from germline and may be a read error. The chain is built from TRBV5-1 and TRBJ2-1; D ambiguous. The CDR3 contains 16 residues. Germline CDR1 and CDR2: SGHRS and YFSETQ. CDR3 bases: TGCGCCGGCAGCTTGGTTGCGGCAGGTACCTACAATGAGCAGTTCTTC. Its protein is CAGSLVAAGTYNEQFF. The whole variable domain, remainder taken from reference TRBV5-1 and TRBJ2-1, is KAGVTQTPRYLIKTRGQQVTLSCSPISGHRSVSWYQQTPGQGLQFLFEYFSETQRNKGNFPGRFSGRQFSNSRSEMNVSTLELGDSALYLCAGSLVAAGTYNEQFFGPGTRLTVL.

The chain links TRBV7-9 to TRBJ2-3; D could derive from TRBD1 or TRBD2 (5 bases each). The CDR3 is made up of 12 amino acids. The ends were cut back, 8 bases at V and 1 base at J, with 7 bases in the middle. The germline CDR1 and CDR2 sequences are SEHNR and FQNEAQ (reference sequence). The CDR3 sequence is CASGDGTDTQYF. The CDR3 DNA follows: TGTGCCAGCGGGGACGGCACAGATACGCAGTATTTT.

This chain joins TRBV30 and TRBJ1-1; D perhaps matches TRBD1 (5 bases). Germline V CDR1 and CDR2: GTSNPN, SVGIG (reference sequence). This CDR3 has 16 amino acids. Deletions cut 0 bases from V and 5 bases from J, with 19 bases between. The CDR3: CAWSVLGVGRRTEAFF. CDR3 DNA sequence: TGTGCCTGGAGTGTACTAGGGGTAGGGCGGAGAACTGAAGCTTTCTTT.

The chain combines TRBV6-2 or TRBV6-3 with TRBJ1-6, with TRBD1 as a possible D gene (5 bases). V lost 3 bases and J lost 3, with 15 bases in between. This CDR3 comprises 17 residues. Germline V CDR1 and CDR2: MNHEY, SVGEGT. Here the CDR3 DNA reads TGTGCCAGCAGTTATCCGCGCCAGGGTATCTATAATTCACCCCTCCACTTT. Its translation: CASSYPRQGIYNSPLHF.

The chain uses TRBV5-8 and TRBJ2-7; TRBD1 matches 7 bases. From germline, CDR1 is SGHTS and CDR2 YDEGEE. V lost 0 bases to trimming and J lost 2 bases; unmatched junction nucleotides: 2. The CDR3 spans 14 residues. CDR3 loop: CASSLGQGPYEQYV. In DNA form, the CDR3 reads TGTGCCAGCAGCTTGGGACAGGGACCCTACGAGCAGTACGTC.

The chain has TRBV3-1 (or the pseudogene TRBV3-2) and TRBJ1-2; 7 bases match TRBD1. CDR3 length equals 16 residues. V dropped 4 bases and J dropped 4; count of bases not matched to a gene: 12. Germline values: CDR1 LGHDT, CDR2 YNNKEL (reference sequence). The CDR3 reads CASSLSAQGGLYGYTF. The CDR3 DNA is TGTGCCAGCAGCCTTTCAGCCCAGGGGGGCCTCTATGGCTACACCTTC.

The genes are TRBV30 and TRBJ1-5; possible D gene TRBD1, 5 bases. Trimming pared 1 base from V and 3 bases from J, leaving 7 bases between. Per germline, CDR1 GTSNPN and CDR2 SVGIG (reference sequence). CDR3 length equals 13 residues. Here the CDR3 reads CAWSGTPNQPQHF. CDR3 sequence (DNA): TGTGCCTGGAGTGGGACACCCAATCAGCCCCAGCATTTT.